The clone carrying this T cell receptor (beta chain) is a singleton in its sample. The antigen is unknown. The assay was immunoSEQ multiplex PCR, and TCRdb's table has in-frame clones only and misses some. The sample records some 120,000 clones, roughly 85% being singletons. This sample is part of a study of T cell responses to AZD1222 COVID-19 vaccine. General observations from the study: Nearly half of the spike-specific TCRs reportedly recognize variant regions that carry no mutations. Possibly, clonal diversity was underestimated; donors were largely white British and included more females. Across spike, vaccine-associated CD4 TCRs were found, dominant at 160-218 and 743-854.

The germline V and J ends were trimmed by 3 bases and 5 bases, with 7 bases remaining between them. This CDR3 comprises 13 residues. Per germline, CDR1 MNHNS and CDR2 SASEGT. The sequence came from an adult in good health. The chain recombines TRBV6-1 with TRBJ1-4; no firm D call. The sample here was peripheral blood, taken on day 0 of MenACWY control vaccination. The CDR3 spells CASSDRQNEKLFF. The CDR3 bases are TGTGCCAGCAGTGACCGGCAGAATGAAAAACTGTTTTTT.